This passage covers 28 T cell receptor beta chains from one sample sequenced in a study of T cell repertoires in cytomegalovirus infection (dated 2019 in TCRdb). TCRdb names Illumina HiSeq 1500 as the instrument used. TCRdb reworked the public reads: Q25 trimming with fastp, MiXCR clone assembly, productive beta chains retained. One record per CDR3 amino acid sequence lists the most common genes and DNA. The sample table shows roughly 180,000 distinct CDR3 sequences, and 28% are seen once. In total, the top ten clones hold just over 30% of the sample. Sequencing used PBMCs. The receptors were gathered from a human donor in good health (CMV status not recorded). Some clones in this sample may be carry-over from other donors' samples.

The chain combines TRBV15 with TRBJ1-5, with D unclear. The CDR3 is 13 residues long. V was cut by 0 bases and J by 9 bases, with 9 bases left in between. CDR1 and CDR2 (germline): LNHNV, YYDKDF (reference sequence). The CDR3 is CATSRDPQGPQHF. DNA for the CDR3: TGTGCCACCAGCAGAGACCCCCAAGGGCCCCAGCATTTT.

The CDR3 loop is CASSYQQGPNEKLFF. DNA of the CDR3: TGTGCCAGCAGTTATCAACAGGGGCCTAATGAAAAACTGTTTTTT. The chain couples TRBV6-5 to TRBJ1-4, with 7 nucleotides matching TRBD1. Germline assignment: CDR1 MNHEY and CDR2 SVGAGI. The V segment lost 3 bases and the J segment 3 bases; nucleotides outside the gene matches: 4. The CDR3 is 15 amino acids.

The chain is built from TRBV7-4 and TRBJ1-1; maybe TRBD1 (5 bases). CDR3 size: 14 residues. Per the germline V gene, CDR1 is SGHVT and CDR2 is SQSDAQ. Trimming stripped 3 bases from V and 8 bases from J, with 16 bases between. The CDR3 protein is CASSLGTVNMEAFF. Written as DNA, the CDR3 is TGTGCCAGCAGCTTGGGGACGGTGAACATGGAAGCTTTCTTT.

The rearrangement joins TRBV7-3 to TRBJ2-2; tentatively, D is TRBD1 (5 bases). There are 13 residues in the CDR3. V lost 1 base and J 8 bases, leaving 8 bases between the germline ends. From germline, CDR1 is SGHTA and CDR2 FQGTGA. This CDR3 reads CASSLNSGGELFF. The CDR3 DNA is TGTGCCAGCAGCTTAAACTCAGGGGGGGAGCTGTTTTTT.

This clonotype has more than one count but fewer than ten. The chain links TRBV29-1 to TRBJ2-2; D is ambiguous. CDR1 and CDR2 (germline): SQVTM, ANQGSEA. V was pared by 3 bases and J by 0 bases, with 11 bases between. This CDR3 comprises 15 residues. The CDR3 sequence is CSVDGSGANTGELFF. CDR3 sequence (DNA): TGCAGCGTTGATGGGTCAGGCGCGAACACCGGGGAGCTGTTTTTT.

This rearrangement joins TRBV10-3 to TRBJ1-1; D unclear. This CDR3 comprises 16 residues. With 0 bases removed from V and 1 base from J, the gap between germline ends came to 12 bases. The germline V gene has CDR1 ENHRY and CDR2 SYGVKD. The CDR3, as DNA: TGTGCCATCAGTGAGTCCAAGAGGTTGGAGAACACTGAAGCTTTCTTT. Protein product: CAISESKRLENTEAFF.

Comment on this clonotype: A read error may explain this, as a much larger clone is one base away. Given the absence of the conserved phenylalanine or tryptophan at the CDR3 end, a read error is likely. The gene calls are TRBV7-6 and TRBJ2-1, with D perhaps matching TRBD2 (7 bases). From germline, CDR1 is SGHVS and CDR2 FNYEAQ. The CDR3 totals 15 residues. V lost 2 bases and J lost 2, with 10 bases in between. The CDR3 protein is CASSLRGTTYNEQFY. Written as DNA, the CDR3 is TGTGCCAGCAGCTTAAGGGGGACTACCTACAATGAGCAGTTCTAC.

The chain joins TRBV12-3 or TRBV12-4 to TRBJ2-3, with 8 bases aligning to TRBD1. CDR3 length: 17 residues. J was trimmed by 6 bases and V by 6 bases; bases with no gene match: 17. For the CDR3, the DNA is TGTGCCAGCAGCCACCTGACAGGGGAACTTTCCCCGGATACGCAGTATTTT. It yields the protein CASSHLTGELSPDTQYF.

In this sample, this clonotype turned up a few times. The chain combines TRBV19 with TRBJ1-2; D may be TRBD1 (6 bases). The V and J ends lost 7 bases and 2 bases respectively, with 14 bases between them. The CDR3 totals 14 residues. Germline V gene data show CDR1 as LNHDA and CDR2 as SQIVND (reference sequence). The CDR3 here is CASTPDRNNYGYTF. In DNA, the CDR3 is TGTGCCAGTACCCCGGACAGAAACAACTATGGCTACACCTTC.

J is TRBJ1-1 and V is TRBV29-1; D gene uncertain. The germline V gene has CDR1 SQVTM and CDR2 ANQGSEA. Trimming left V 7 bases short and J 0 bases short, with 9 bases between. The CDR3 is 12 amino acids. CDR3 DNA: TGCAGCGCTCCCGGTATGAACACTGAAGCTTTCTTT. It specifies CSAPGMNTEAFF.

This chain links TRBV7-6 with TRBJ1-2; D gene unclear. The CDR3 runs to 18 residues. Per the germline V gene, CDR1 is SGHVS and CDR2 is FNYEAQ. V was cut by 1 base and J by 0 bases, with 18 bases left in between. CDR3 region: CASSLESPADTANYGYTF. CDR3 in DNA: TGTGCCAGCAGCTTAGAATCCCCCGCAGACACCGCTAACTATGGCTACACCTTC.

The sample holds a few counts of this clonotype. The CDR3 region has the DNA TGTGCCAGCAGTGGGACTTGGAATTCACCCCTCCACTTT. Translated: CASSGTWNSPLHF. The chain couples TRBV2 to TRBJ1-6, with D uncertain. CDR3 length: 13 residues. Germline-derived CDR1 and CDR2 are SNHLY and FYNNEI. Deletions cut 4 bases from V and 7 bases from J, with 8 bases between.

The chain uses TRBV6-2 or TRBV6-3 and TRBJ1-1; D gene uncertain. V lost 5 bases, J lost 1 base, and 2 bases lay in between. Germline loops: CDR1 MNHEY, CDR2 SVGEGT. The CDR3 totals 11 residues. DNA of the CDR3: TGTGCCAGCAGTAAGAACACTGAAGCTTTCTTT. It encodes CASSKNTEAFF.

This sequence joins TRBV6-5 and TRBJ2-2; TRBD1 matches at 9 bases. The CDR3 consists of 15 residues. From germline, CDR1 is MNHEY and CDR2 SVGAGI. V trimming: 5 bases; J trimming: 5 bases; junction bases outside the gene matches: 6. DNA for the CDR3: TGTGCCAGCAGTCTCACAGGGGGCAGGACCGGGGAGCTGTTTTTT. Residues: CASSLTGGRTGELFF.

The chain joins TRBV6-2 or TRBV6-3 to TRBJ2-1; 9 bases are a match to TRBD2. CDR3 length: 13 amino acids. V lost 8 bases to trimming and J lost 6 bases; unmatched junction nucleotides: 5. In germline, CDR1 is MNHEY, CDR2 SVGEGT. CDR3 amino acids: CASLGTSFNEQFF. CDR3 nucleotide sequence: TGTGCCAGCCTGGGGACTAGCTTCAATGAGCAGTTCTTC.

The sample holds a few counts of this clonotype. The chain has TRBV7-2 and TRBJ1-2; D is possibly TRBD1 (5 bases). The ends were cut back, 5 bases at V and 8 bases at J, with 18 bases in the middle. The germline CDR1 and CDR2 sequences are SGHTA and FQGNSA. The CDR3 length is 14 residues. The DNA of the CDR3 is TGTGCCAGCAGCCCCAGCGGGGCAGGACTCGGCTACACCTTC. As protein: CASSPSGAGLGYTF. The full variable domain, its missing parts supplied by reference TRBV7-2 and TRBJ1-2, is GAGVSQSPSNKVTEKGKDVELRCDPISGHTALYWYRQSLGQGLEFLIYFQGNSAPDKSGLPSDRFSAERTGGSVSTLTIQRTQQEDSAVYLCASSPSGAGLGYTFGSGTRLTVV.

This clonotype has a handful of counts. V gene TRBV2 combines with J gene TRBJ1-2; D is unclear. V lost 1 base and J lost 1, with 7 bases in between. The length of the CDR3 is 14 residues. Germline lookup yields CDR1 SNHLY and CDR2 FYNNEI. The DNA of the CDR3 is TGTGCCAGCAGTGAAGGTTCGCTTAACTATGGCTACACCTTC. This gives the protein CASSEGSLNYGYTF. The full variable domain, with the rest looked up from reference TRBV2 and TRBJ1-2, is EPEVTQTPSHQVTQMGQEVILRCVPISNHLYFYWYRQILGQKVEFLVSFYNNEISEKSEIFDDQFSVERPDGSNFTLKIRSTKLEDSAMYFCASSEGSLNYGYTFGSGTRLTVV.

The chain joins TRBV24-1 to TRBJ1-4; D gene ambiguous. Trimming took 1 base from V and 0 from J, leaving 11 bases between them. CDR1 and CDR2 from the germline V gene are KGHDR and SFDVKD. This CDR3 has 17 amino acids. CDR3 amino acids: CATSDFSRAATNEKLFF. CDR3 DNA: TGTGCCACCAGTGATTTTTCTCGGGCGGCAACTAATGAAAAACTGTTTTTT.

This chain connects TRBV2 to TRBJ2-5; the D gene could be TRBD1 or TRBD2 (5 bases each). Germline V gene lookup returns CDR1 SNHLY and CDR2 FYNNEI. V was clipped by 5 bases and J by 2 bases, with 18 bases between them. The CDR3 has 16 residues. The CDR3 spells CASSQSPGRGQETQYF. CDR3 coding DNA: TGTGCCAGCAGTCAAAGCCCGGGACGGGGACAAGAGACCCAGTACTTC.

This clonotype was counted only a few times. The chain uses TRBV10-3 and TRBJ1-3; D is unclear. The CDR3 covers 17 residues. The V end lost 0 bases, the J end lost 0 bases, and 12 bases lay between the germline ends. Germline V gene sequence: CDR1 ENHRY, CDR2 SYGVKD. The CDR3 region has the DNA TGTGCCATCAGTGAGTCCCCCCTTCTGAGCTCTGGAAACACCATATATTTT. Protein sequence: CAISESPLLSSGNTIYF.

The chain has TRBV6-2 or TRBV6-3 and TRBJ2-7; 8 nucleotides match TRBD1. The trim removed 0 bases at V and 3 bases at J, leaving 7 bases unmatched. The CDR3 is made up of 16 amino acids. Germline V gene sequence: CDR1 MNHEY, CDR2 SVGEGT. Here the CDR3 DNA reads TGTGCCAGCAGTTACTCACGGAACAGGGGGGACTACGAGCAGTACTTC. As protein: CASSYSRNRGDYEQYF.

This clonotype has a handful of counts. The chain recombines TRBV7-2 with TRBJ1-6; 8 nucleotides align to TRBD1. This CDR3 has 14 amino acids. Germline V gene sequence: CDR1 SGHTA, CDR2 FQGNSA. V gave up 3 bases and J gave up 7 bases; unmatched junction bases: 2. The CDR3 DNA reads TGTGCCAGCAGCTTGGGACAGGAGAATTCACCCCTCCACTTT. Translating gives CASSLGQENSPLHF.

The V gene is TRBV7-6, the J gene TRBJ2-5; 8 nucleotides agree with TRBD1. The germline V gene has CDR1 SGHVS and CDR2 FNYEAQ. J was trimmed by 5 bases and V by 4 bases; bases with no gene match: 9. The CDR3 is made up of 15 amino acids. The CDR3 here is CASSSGQGNGETQYF. The CDR3 region has the DNA TGTGCCAGCAGCTCCGGACAGGGTAATGGGGAGACCCAGTACTTC.

The chain carries TRBV7-9 and TRBJ2-7; 9 nucleotides align to TRBD1. CDR1 is SEHNR, CDR2 FQNEAQ, per germline (reference sequence). CDR3 length: 15 amino acids. J was trimmed by 2 bases and V by 5 bases; bases with no gene match: 7. In DNA form, the CDR3 reads TGTGCCAGCAGCCGTGGGACAGGGTTAACCTACGAGCAGTACTTC. This codes for CASSRGTGLTYEQYF.

This chain joins TRBV19 and TRBJ1-2, with D uncertain. The CDR3 runs to 14 residues. V lost 9 bases and J 2 bases, leaving 16 bases between the germline ends. CDR1 is LNHDA, CDR2 SQIVND, per germline (reference sequence). The CDR3 coding sequence is TGTGCCAGCAAAAGGGCAGGCGGAAACTATGGCTACACCTTC. Translation: CASKRAGGNYGYTF. The variable domain in full, completed from reference TRBV19 and TRBJ1-2, reads DGGITQSPKYLFRKEGQNVTLSCEQNLNHDAMYWYRQDPGQGLRLIYYSQIVNDFQKGDIAEGYSVSREKKESFPLTVTSAQKNPTAFYLCASKRAGGNYGYTFGSGTRLTVV.

This clonotype was seen many times. In DNA, the CDR3 is TGTGCCAGCAGCCCGGACAGGGAATATGGCTACACCTTC. Amino acids: CASSPDREYGYTF. The V call is TRBV7-3, the J call TRBJ1-2; 8 bases match TRBD1. With V trimmed by 5 bases and J by 5 bases, 4 bases remained unmatched. The CDR3 sequence is 13 residues long. Germline CDR1 is SGHTA and CDR2 is FQGTGA.

Concerning this clonotype: Given a much more abundant clone one base away, this may be a read error. V gene TRBV7-2 combines with J gene TRBJ1-4; unclear D gene. There are 14 residues in the CDR3. Germline V CDR1 and CDR2: SGHTA, FQGNSA. The CDR3 loop reads CASSLGNDNDKLFF. DNA for the CDR3: TGTGCCAGCAGCTTGGGCAATGATAATGACAAACTGTTTTTT.

Many counts were recorded for this clonotype. The V and J genes are TRBV12-3 or TRBV12-4 and TRBJ2-7; 8 bases fit TRBD1. This CDR3 contains 15 residues. V gave up 5 bases and J gave up 5 bases; unmatched junction bases: 11. CDR3 coding DNA: TGTGCCAGCAGTATTATCGACAGGGGCGGGCACGAGCAGTACTTC. Translated: CASSIIDRGGHEQYF.